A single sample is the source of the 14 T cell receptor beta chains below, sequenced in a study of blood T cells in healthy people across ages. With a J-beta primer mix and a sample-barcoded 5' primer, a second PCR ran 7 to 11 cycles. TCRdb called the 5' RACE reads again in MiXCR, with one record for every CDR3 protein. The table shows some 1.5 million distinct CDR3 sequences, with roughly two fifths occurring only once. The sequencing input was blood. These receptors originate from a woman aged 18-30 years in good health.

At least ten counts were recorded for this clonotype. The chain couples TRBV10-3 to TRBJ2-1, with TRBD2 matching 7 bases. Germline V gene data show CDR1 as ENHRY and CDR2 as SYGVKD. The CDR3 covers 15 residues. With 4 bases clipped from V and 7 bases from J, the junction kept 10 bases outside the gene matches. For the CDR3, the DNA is TGTGCCATCAGTGGTGGTAGCGGGTCTTTTAATGAGCAGTTCTTC. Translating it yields CAISGGSGSFNEQFF.

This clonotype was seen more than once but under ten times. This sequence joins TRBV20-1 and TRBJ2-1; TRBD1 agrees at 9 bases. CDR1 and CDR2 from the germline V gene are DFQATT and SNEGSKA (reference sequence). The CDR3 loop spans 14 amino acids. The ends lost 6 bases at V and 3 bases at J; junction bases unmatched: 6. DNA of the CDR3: TGCAGTGCGCACAGGGGGCTTATCTACAATGAGCAGTTCTTC. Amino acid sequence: CSAHRGLIYNEQFF.

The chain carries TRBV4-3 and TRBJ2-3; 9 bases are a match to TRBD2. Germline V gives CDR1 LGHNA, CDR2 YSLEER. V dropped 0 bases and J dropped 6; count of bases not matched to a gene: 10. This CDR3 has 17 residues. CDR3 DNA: TGCGCCAGCAGCCAAGAAGACTTCGCTAGCGGGAAGGATACGCAGTATTTT. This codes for CASSQEDFASGKDTQYF.

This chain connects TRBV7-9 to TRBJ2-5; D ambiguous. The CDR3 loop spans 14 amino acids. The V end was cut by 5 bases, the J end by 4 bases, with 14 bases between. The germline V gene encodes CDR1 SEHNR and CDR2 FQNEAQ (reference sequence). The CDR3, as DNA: TGTGCCAGCAGCCTAAAGCCGCAGGCAGAGACCCAGTACTTC. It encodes CASSLKPQAETQYF. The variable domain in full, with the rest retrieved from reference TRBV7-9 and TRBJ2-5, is DTGVSQNPRHKITKRGQNVTFRCDPISEHNRLYWYRQTLGQGPEFLTYFQNEAQLEKSRLLSDRFSAERPKGSFSTLEIQRTEQGDSAMYLCASSLKPQAETQYFGPGTRLLVL.

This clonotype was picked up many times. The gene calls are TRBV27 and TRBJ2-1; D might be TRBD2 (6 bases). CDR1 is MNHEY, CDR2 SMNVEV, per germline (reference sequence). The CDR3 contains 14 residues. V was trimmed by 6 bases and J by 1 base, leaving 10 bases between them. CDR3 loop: CASSLGTSYNEQFF. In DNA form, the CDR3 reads TGTGCCAGCAGCTTGGGGACTTCCTACAATGAGCAGTTCTTC.

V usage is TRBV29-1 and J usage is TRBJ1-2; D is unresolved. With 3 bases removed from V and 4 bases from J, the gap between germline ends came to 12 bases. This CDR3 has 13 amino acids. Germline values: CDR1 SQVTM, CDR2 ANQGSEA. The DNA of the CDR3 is TGCAGCGTTGAGAGGGTTCAGGTCTATGGCTACACCTTC. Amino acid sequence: CSVERVQVYGYTF.

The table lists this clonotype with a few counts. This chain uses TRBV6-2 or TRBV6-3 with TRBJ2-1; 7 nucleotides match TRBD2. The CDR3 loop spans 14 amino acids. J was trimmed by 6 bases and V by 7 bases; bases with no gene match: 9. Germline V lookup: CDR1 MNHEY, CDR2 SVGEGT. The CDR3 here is CASIPAGVSNEQFF. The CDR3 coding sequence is TGTGCCAGCATTCCGGCGGGAGTCTCCAATGAGCAGTTCTTC.

As DNA, the CDR3 is TGCGCCAGCAGCCAGTACGCGGGAACAGCGAAGACCCAGTACTTC. Amino acid sequence: CASSQYAGTAKTQYF. The rearrangement uses TRBV5-1 and TRBJ2-7; D is perhaps TRBD2 (6 bases). The J call may be incorrect, as the DNA end agrees better with TRBJ2-5. The V gene's germline CDR1 is SGHRS and CDR2 YFSETQ. The CDR3 runs to 15 residues.

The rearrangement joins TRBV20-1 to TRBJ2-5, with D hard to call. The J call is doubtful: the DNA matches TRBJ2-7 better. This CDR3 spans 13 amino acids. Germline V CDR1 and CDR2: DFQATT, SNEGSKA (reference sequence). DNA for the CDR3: TGCAGTGCTAGATGGGAAGGACGCTACGAGCAGTACTTC. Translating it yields CSARWEGRYEQYF.

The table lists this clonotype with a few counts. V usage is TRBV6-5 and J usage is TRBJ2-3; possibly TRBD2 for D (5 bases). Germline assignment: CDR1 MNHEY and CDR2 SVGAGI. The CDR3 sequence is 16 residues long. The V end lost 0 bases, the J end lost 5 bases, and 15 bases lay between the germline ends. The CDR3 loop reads CASSYSEGTSRDTQYF. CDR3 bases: TGTGCCAGCAGTTACTCAGAGGGTACCTCTAGAGATACGCAGTATTTT.

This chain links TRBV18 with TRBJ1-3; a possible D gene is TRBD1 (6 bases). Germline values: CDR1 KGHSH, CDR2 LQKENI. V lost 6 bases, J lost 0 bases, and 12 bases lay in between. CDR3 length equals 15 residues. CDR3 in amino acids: CASSVDRSSGNTIYF. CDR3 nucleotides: TGTGCCAGCTCCGTCGACAGGTCCTCTGGAAACACCATATATTTT.

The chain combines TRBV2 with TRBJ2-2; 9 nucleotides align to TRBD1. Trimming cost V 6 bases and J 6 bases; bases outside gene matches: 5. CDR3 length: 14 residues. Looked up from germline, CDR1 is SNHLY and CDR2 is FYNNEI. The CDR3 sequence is CASRDRTGAGELFF. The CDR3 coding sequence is TGTGCCAGCAGAGATCGGACAGGGGCCGGGGAGCTGTTTTTT.

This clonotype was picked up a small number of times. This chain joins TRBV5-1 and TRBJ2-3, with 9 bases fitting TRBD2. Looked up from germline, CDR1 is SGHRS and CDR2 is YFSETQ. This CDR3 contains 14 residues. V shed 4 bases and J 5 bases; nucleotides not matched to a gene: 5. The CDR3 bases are TGCGCCAGCAGCGTAGCGGGAGTCCTAGATACGCAGTATTTT. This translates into CASSVAGVLDTQYF.

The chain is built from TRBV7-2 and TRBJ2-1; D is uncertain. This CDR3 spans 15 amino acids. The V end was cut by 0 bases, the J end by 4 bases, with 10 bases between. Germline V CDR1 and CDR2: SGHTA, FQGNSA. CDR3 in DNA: TGTGCCAGCAGCTTAGCCCCCGGTCATTACAATGAGCAGTTCTTC. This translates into CASSLAPGHYNEQFF.